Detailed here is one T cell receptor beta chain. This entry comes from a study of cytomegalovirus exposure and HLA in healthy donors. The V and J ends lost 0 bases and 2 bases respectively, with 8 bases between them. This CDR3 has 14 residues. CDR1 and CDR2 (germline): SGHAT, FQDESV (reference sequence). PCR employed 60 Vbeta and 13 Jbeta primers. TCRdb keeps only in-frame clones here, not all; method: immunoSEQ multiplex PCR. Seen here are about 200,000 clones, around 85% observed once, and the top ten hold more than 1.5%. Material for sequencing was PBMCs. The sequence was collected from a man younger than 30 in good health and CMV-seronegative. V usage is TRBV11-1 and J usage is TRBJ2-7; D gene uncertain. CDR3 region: CASSLAGQAYEQYF. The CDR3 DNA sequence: TGTGCCAGCAGCTTAGCGGGCCAAGCCTACGAGCAGTACTTC.